What follows is one T cell receptor (beta chain) and its context. Its antigen is unknown. The sample comes from a study of T cell responses to AZD1222 COVID-19 vaccine. Study findings and constraints: In a largely white British group with more females than males, clonal diversity was possibly underestimated. Recipients of two AZD1222 doses showed rising Spike-specific TCR breadth and depth.

The CDR3 runs to 15 residues. V gave up 5 bases and J gave up 7 bases; unmatched junction bases: 10. In germline, CDR1 is SGHVS, CDR2 FQNEAQ. Sequencing used immunoSEQ multiplex PCR; TCRdb keeps in-frame clones, though not all of them. The sample includes 70,000 to 100,000 clones, 70% to 90% of them seen just once. The origin of this receptor is an adult who received the AZD1222 COVID-19 vaccine. The sample here was peripheral blood, taken 28 days after the second AZD1222 dose. The chain links TRBV7-8 to TRBJ2-2; 7 bases align to TRBD2. The CDR3 loop is CASSARLGGIGELFF. DNA of the CDR3: TGTGCCAGCAGCGCTAGATTGGGGGGGATCGGGGAGCTGTTTTTT.